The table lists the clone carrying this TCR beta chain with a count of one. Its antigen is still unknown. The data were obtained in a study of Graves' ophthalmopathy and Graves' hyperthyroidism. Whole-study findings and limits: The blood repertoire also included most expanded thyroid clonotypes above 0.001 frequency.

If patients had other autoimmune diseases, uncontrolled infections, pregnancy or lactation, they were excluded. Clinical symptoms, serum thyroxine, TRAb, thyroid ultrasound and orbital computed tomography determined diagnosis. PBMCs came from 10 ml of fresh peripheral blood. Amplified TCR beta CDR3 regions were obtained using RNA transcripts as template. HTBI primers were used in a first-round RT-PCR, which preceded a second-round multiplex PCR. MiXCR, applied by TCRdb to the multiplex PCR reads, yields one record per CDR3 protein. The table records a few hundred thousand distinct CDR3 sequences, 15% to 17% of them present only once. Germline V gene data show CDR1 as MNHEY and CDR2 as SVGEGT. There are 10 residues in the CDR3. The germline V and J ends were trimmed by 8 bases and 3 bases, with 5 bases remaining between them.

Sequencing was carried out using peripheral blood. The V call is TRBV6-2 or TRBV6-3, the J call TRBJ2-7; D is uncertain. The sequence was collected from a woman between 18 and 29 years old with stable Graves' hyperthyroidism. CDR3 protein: CASGLYEQYF. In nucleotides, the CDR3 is TGTGCCAGCGGCCTCTACGAGCAGTACTTC.